The next 29 T cell receptor beta chains were all read from a single sample in a study of T-cell memory formation after mild COVID-19. TCRdb re-analysed the 5' RACE reads in MiXCR, keeping a single row per CDR3 protein. The table records about 200,000 distinct CDR3 sequences, over 9% of them present only once. Sequences were obtained from PBMCs or a T cell subset sorted from them (not recorded which). The receptor source for this set is a man aged 18-30 years who had mild COVID-19 (a few samples of this study predate the infection). Cell type and time point are not known.

This clonotype was seen more than once but under ten times. The rearrangement links TRBV20-1 to TRBJ2-7; a weak D match, TRBD2 (7 bases). CDR3 length: 11 residues. Germline V lookup: CDR1 DFQATT, CDR2 SNEGSKA (reference sequence). CDR3 sequence reads: CSGGRLYEQYF. DNA of the CDR3: TGCAGCGGGGGGCGACTATACGAGCAGTACTTC.

The chain uses TRBV7-2 and TRBJ2-3; a possible D gene is TRBD2 (5 bases). The V gene lost 0 bases and the J gene lost 2 bases, with 12 bases spanning the gap. There are 16 residues in the CDR3. Germline lookup yields CDR1 SGHTA and CDR2 FQGNSA. The CDR3 here is CASSLAAGQSTDTQYF. CDR3 nucleotides: TGTGCCAGCAGCTTAGCGGCGGGCCAGTCCACAGATACGCAGTATTTT.

CDR3 DNA: TGTGCCAGCAGCCAAGCCTCCGGGACAGGGCCCGGCGAGCAGTACTTC. Translation: CASSQASGTGPGEQYF. The chain uses TRBV14 and TRBJ2-7; 9 bases agree with TRBD1. Germline V gene sequence: CDR1 SGHDN, CDR2 FVKESK. Trimming cost V 1 base and J 6 bases; bases outside gene matches: 10. The length of the CDR3 is 16 residues.

V usage is TRBV6-2 or TRBV6-3 and J usage is TRBJ2-2; 7 positions match TRBD1. Germline V gene sequence: CDR1 MNHEY, CDR2 SVGEGT. There are 15 residues in the CDR3. V shed 4 bases and J 3 bases; nucleotides not matched to a gene: 5. The CDR3 nucleotides are TGTGCCAGCAGTTGGCAGGGGGTATACACCGGGGAGCTGTTTTTT. This translates into CASSWQGVYTGELFF.

This clonotype was counted only a few times. V gene TRBV5-1 combines with J gene TRBJ2-2; no reliable D call. The CDR3 contains 15 residues. Germline V gene lookup returns CDR1 SGHRS and CDR2 YFSETQ. V dropped 3 bases and J dropped 3 bases, with 12 bases sitting between them. CDR3 coding DNA: TGCGCCAGCAGCTGGGTTAACGTTGACACCGGGGAGCTGTTTTTT. It encodes CASSWVNVDTGELFF.

This chain links TRBV7-2 with TRBJ1-2; no reliable D call. Trimming took 5 bases from V and 5 from J, leaving 15 bases between them. The CDR3 is 14 amino acids. The germline V gene has CDR1 SGHTA and CDR2 FQGNSA. The chain's CDR3 is CASSPQIMGYGYTF. The CDR3 DNA reads TGTGCCAGCAGCCCGCAGATAATGGGATATGGCTACACCTTC.

The chain recombines TRBV25-1 with TRBJ2-7; maybe TRBD1 (5 bases). V dropped 10 bases and J dropped 0 bases, with 13 bases sitting between them. The CDR3 spans 13 residues. Per germline, CDR1 MGHDK and CDR2 SYGVNS. CDR3 loop: CATQGASSYEQYV. Here the CDR3 DNA reads TGTGCCACCCAGGGCGCAAGCTCCTACGAGCAGTACGTC.

V gene TRBV7-9 combines with J gene TRBJ1-5; D perhaps matches TRBD1 (6 bases). The germline CDR1 and CDR2 sequences are SEHNR and FQNEAQ (reference sequence). Trimming removed 1 base at V and 5 bases at J, with 12 bases between. This CDR3 spans 15 amino acids. The CDR3 spells CASSLGPGADQPQHF. The DNA for the CDR3 is TGTGCCAGCAGCTTAGGACCAGGGGCGGATCAGCCCCAGCATTTT.

This clonotype was recorded at least ten times. An end of the junction differs from the germline gene, which may be a read error. V usage is TRBV4-2 and J usage is TRBJ2-3; D might be TRBD1 (6 bases). This CDR3 contains 16 residues. Germline CDR1 reads LGHNA; CDR2 reads YNFKEQ. CDR3 in DNA: TGCGCCAGCAGCCAAGATCTGGGGGCAGGCACAGATACGCAGTATTTT. Its protein product is CASSQDLGAGTDTQYF.

This clonotype was observed a handful of times. The chain carries TRBV20-1 and TRBJ1-1, with a possible D match to TRBD1 (6 bases). From germline, CDR1 is DFQATT and CDR2 SNEGSKA (reference sequence). V gave up 6 bases and J gave up 2 bases, with 13 bases separating them. The CDR3 is made up of 13 amino acids. As DNA, the CDR3 is TGCAGTGCCCAACCGGACAGCAACACTGAAGCTTTCTTT. Its translation: CSAQPDSNTEAFF.

This clonotype appeared many times. The rearrangement links TRBV12-3 or TRBV12-4 to TRBJ2-3; perhaps TRBD1 as D (6 bases). The V end was cut by 5 bases, the J end by 11 bases, with 14 bases between. CDR3 length: 12 amino acids. The CDR3 nucleotides are TGTGCCAGCAGTCCGGACAGTACTAGGCAGTATTTT. Its translation is CASSPDSTRQYF.

This clonotype has a count of ten or more. This chain uses TRBV5-1 with TRBJ1-1; TRBD1 matches at 11 bases. There are 14 residues in the CDR3. Germline lookup yields CDR1 SGHRS and CDR2 YFSETQ. Trimming took 3 bases from V and 5 from J; bases not matched to a gene: 3. CDR3: CASSYRDRGTEAFF. CDR3 DNA: TGCGCCAGCAGCTACCGGGACAGGGGGACTGAAGCTTTCTTT.

The V gene is TRBV28, the J gene TRBJ2-7, with 7 bases lining up with TRBD1. V shed 3 bases and J 4 bases; nucleotides not matched to a gene: 3. This CDR3 contains 13 residues. CDR1 is MDHEN, CDR2 SYDVKM, per germline. The CDR3 DNA reads as TGTGCCAGCAGTTTGGGCAGGGGGTACGAGCAGTACGTC. Encoded protein: CASSLGRGYEQYV.

This rearrangement joins TRBV5-6 to TRBJ2-3; 8 bases line up with TRBD2. With 6 bases clipped from V and 0 bases from J, the junction kept 6 bases outside the gene matches. The CDR3 loop spans 15 amino acids. Germline values: CDR1 SGHDT, CDR2 YYEEEE. DNA of the CDR3: TGTGCCAGCACCGCGGGGGGTTCTAGCACAGATACGCAGTATTTT. Translation gives CASTAGGSSTDTQYF. Drawing the rest from reference TRBV5-6 and TRBJ2-3, the complete variable domain is DAGVTQSPTHLIKTRGQQVTLRCSPKSGHDTVSWYQQALGQGPQFIFQYYEEEERQRGNFPDRFSGHQFPNYSSELNVNALLLGDSALYLCASTAGGSSTDTQYFGPGTRLTVL.

The CDR3 is CASSERGREGTEAFF. The CDR3 DNA is TGTGCCAGCAGCGAGAGGGGCAGGGAAGGCACTGAAGCTTTCTTT. This sequence joins TRBV9 and TRBJ1-1, with D perhaps matching TRBD1 (5 bases). Per the germline V gene, CDR1 is SGDLS and CDR2 is YYNGEE. This CDR3 is 15 amino acids long. The V and J ends lost 3 bases and 4 bases respectively, with 16 bases between them.

This clonotype was counted a few times. J is TRBJ2-7 and V is TRBV6-5, with 8 bases that match TRBD2. J gave up 6 bases and V 7 bases, and 11 bases lay outside the gene matches. The germline V gene has CDR1 MNHEY and CDR2 SVGAGI. CDR3 length: 14 amino acids. The CDR3 sequence is CASTQYGGAREQYF. The CDR3 DNA follows: TGTGCCAGCACCCAGTACGGGGGGGCGCGCGAGCAGTACTTC.

This clonotype was seen a handful of times. This chain connects TRBV7-9 to TRBJ2-1, with D perhaps matching TRBD1 (5 bases). Deletions cut 5 bases from V and 5 bases from J, with 10 bases between. Germline values: CDR1 SEHNR, CDR2 FQNEAQ (reference sequence). This CDR3 spans 13 amino acids. The CDR3 sequence is CASSTRTNNEQFF. The CDR3 DNA is TGTGCCAGCAGCACTCGGACAAACAATGAGCAGTTCTTC.

This clonotype came up many times. J is TRBJ2-5 and V is TRBV20-1; 7 positions agree with TRBD1. The length of the CDR3 is 14 residues. The germline CDR1 and CDR2 sequences are DFQATT and SNEGSKA (reference sequence). Trimming cost V 3 bases and J 0 bases; bases outside gene matches: 4. CDR3 sequence: CSARPGTDQETQYF. The CDR3 DNA is TGCAGTGCTAGGCCCGGGACAGACCAAGAGACCCAGTACTTC.

This clonotype came up a few times. The gene calls are TRBV7-2 and TRBJ1-2; possible D gene TRBD1, 5 bases. Germline CDR1 is SGHTA and CDR2 is FQGNSA. V was cut by 5 bases and J by 4 bases, with 17 bases left in between. The CDR3 is 15 residues long. The CDR3 loop reads CASSRSRDSSYGYTF. DNA for the CDR3: TGTGCCAGCAGCCGAAGCCGAGACAGCAGCTATGGCTACACCTTC.

This clonotype was found a few times. This chain links TRBV24-1 with TRBJ2-3; the D gene is possibly TRBD1 (6 bases). The CDR3 has 15 residues. Germline V gene data show CDR1 as KGHDR and CDR2 as SFDVKD. V lost 2 bases, J lost 4 bases, and 12 bases lay in between. The CDR3 sequence: CATSDSQGPADTQYF. The CDR3 region has the DNA TGTGCCACCAGTGATTCACAGGGTCCCGCAGATACGCAGTATTTT.

This clonotype was detected only a few times. The rearrangement joins TRBV9 to TRBJ2-7; possible D gene TRBD2, 6 bases. CDR3 size: 14 residues. Trimming left V 3 bases short and J 7 bases short, with 17 bases between. CDR1 and CDR2 (germline): SGDLS, YYNGEE. The chain's CDR3 is CASSAGTLAEEQYF. The DNA for the CDR3 is TGTGCCAGCAGCGCCGGGACTCTGGCGGAGGAGCAGTACTTC.

This clonotype was seen a few times. This chain joins TRBV5-6 and TRBJ1-1; D gene uncertain. The CDR3 spans 14 residues. V shed 1 base and J shed 2 bases, with 9 bases lying between them. The germline V gene has CDR1 SGHDT and CDR2 YYEEEE. The CDR3 nucleotides read TGTGCCAGCAGCTTGCTCGGAAGAAACACTGAAGCTTTCTTT. It specifies CASSLLGRNTEAFF.

The chain couples TRBV20-1 to TRBJ1-3; TRBD1 agrees at 7 bases. V trimming: 3 bases; J trimming: 4 bases; junction bases outside the gene matches: 3. CDR1 is DFQATT, CDR2 SNEGSKA, per germline (reference sequence). The CDR3 covers 13 residues. CDR3 DNA: TGCAGTGCTAGGGGGGGACAGGGAAACACCATATATTTT. Protein: CSARGGQGNTIYF.

This chain connects TRBV18 to TRBJ1-3; 9 bases map to TRBD1. Germline-derived CDR1 and CDR2 are KGHSH and LQKENI. The CDR3 is 14 amino acids. V was pared by 6 bases and J by 3 bases, with 3 bases of the junction left unmatched. This chain's CDR3 is CASSGQGYGNTIYF. The DNA for the CDR3 is TGTGCCAGCTCGGGACAGGGCTATGGAAACACCATATATTTT.

The chain employs TRBV10-3 and TRBJ2-3; a weak D match, TRBD2 (6 bases). Looked up from germline, CDR1 is ENHRY and CDR2 is SYGVKD. The CDR3 is made up of 15 amino acids. The V end was cut by 6 bases, the J end by 2 bases, with 15 bases between. The CDR3 DNA is TGTGCCATCAGACCCGGGACTCATCACACAGATACGCAGTATTTT. Its translation: CAIRPGTHHTDTQYF.

This clonotype appeared a few times. V gene TRBV28 combines with J gene TRBJ1-4; D is possibly TRBD1 (5 bases). With 1 base removed from V and 17 bases from J, the gap between germline ends came to 17 bases. The CDR3 totals 13 residues. The germline V gene has CDR1 MDHEN and CDR2 SYDVKM. The CDR3 region has the DNA TGTGCCAGCAGTTTATCTCTGCAGGGATCTCGATTTTTT. Its translation: CASSLSLQGSRFF. Variable domain in full (rest from reference TRBV28 and TRBJ1-4): DVKVTQSSRYLVKRTGEKVFLECVQDMDHENMFWYRQDPGLGLRLIYFSYDVKMKEKGDIPEGYSVSREKKERFSLILESASTNQTSMYLCASSLSLQGSRFFGSGTQLSVL.

Many counts were recorded for this clonotype. In nucleotides, the CDR3 is TGTGCCAGCAGCTTGGACAACCTCGGCGGGGAAAAACTGTTTTTT. It yields the protein CASSLDNLGGEKLFF. The chain uses TRBV5-4 and TRBJ1-4; D gene ambiguous. The V end was cut by 0 bases, the J end by 8 bases, with 14 bases between. From germline, CDR1 is SGHNT and CDR2 YYREEE (reference sequence). There are 15 residues in the CDR3.

The rearrangement links TRBV5-1 to TRBJ2-5; 8 bases map to TRBD2. The CDR3 contains 15 residues. Germline V lookup: CDR1 SGHRS, CDR2 YFSETQ. Losses at the gene ends were 2 bases for V and 4 bases for J; bases not matched to a gene: 7. For the CDR3, the DNA is TGCGCCAGCAGCTTAAGCGGGGGCGGTCCAGAGACCCAGTACTTC. Its translation: CASSLSGGGPETQYF.

This clonotype was detected many times. The chain joins TRBV4-2 to TRBJ1-2; D ambiguous. The CDR3 is made up of 14 amino acids. V dropped 4 bases and J dropped 8 bases, with 17 bases sitting between them. Germline CDR1 and CDR2: LGHNA and YNFKEQ. CDR3 DNA: TGTGCCAGCAGCCCCCCAACGGTAGGGAGCGGCTACACCTTC. Protein sequence: CASSPPTVGSGYTF.